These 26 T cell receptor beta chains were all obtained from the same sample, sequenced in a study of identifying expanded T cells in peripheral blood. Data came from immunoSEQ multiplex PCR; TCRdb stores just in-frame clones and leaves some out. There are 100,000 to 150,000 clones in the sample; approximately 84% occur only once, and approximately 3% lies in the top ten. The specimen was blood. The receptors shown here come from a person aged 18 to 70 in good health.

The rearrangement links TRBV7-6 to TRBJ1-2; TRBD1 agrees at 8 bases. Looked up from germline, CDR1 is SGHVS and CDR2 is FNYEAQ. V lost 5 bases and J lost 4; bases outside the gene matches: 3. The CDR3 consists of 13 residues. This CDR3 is CASSPGQGYGYTF. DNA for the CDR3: TGTGCCAGCAGCCCCGGACAGGGCTATGGCTACACCTTC.

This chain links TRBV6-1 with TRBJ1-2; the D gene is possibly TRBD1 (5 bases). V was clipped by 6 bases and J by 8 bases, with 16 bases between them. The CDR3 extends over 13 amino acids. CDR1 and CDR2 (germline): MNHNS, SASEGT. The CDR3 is CASRNPSGAGYTF. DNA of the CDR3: TGTGCCAGCAGGAATCCCTCCGGGGCCGGCTACACCTTC.

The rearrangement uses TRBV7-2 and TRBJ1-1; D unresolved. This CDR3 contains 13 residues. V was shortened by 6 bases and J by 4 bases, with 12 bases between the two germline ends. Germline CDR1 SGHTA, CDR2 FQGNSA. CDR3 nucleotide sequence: TGTGCCAGCAGAGCCGGGTTCCGCACTGAAGCTTTCTTT. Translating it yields CASRAGFRTEAFF.

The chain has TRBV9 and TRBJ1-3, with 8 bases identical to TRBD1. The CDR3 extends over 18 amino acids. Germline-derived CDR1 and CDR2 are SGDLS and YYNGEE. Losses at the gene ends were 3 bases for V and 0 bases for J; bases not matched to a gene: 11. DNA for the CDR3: TGTGCCAGCAGCGGCGCCTCAGGGGGCCCTCACTCTGGAAACACCATATATTTT. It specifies CASSGASGGPHSGNTIYF. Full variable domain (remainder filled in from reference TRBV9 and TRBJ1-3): DSGVTQTPKHLITATGQRVTLRCSPRSGDLSVYWYQQSLDQGLQFLIQYYNGEERAKGNILERFSAQQFPDLHSELNLSSLELGDSALYFCASSGASGGPHSGNTIYFGEGSWLTVV.

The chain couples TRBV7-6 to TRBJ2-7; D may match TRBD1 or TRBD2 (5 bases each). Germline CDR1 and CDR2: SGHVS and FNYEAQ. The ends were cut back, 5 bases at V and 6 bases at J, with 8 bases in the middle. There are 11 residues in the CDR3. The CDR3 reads CASSGGTEQYF. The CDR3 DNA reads TGTGCCAGCAGCGGGGGTACCGAGCAGTACTTC.

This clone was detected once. CDR3 DNA: TGTGCCAGTAATCGCGGGGGATCGACCACTGAAGCTTTCTTT. Protein sequence: CASNRGGSTTEAFF. The rearrangement joins TRBV19 to TRBJ1-1; tentatively, D is TRBD1 (5 bases). CDR1 is LNHDA and CDR2 is SQIVND in the germline V gene (reference sequence). The V end was cut by 7 bases, the J end by 4 bases, with 16 bases between. The CDR3 sequence is 14 residues long.

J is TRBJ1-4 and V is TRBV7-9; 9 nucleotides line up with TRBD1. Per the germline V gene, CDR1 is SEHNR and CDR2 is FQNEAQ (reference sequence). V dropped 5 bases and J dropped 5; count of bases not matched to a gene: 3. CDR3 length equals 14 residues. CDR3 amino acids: CASSRQGGNEKLFF. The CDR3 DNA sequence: TGTGCCAGCAGCCGACAGGGGGGCAATGAAAAACTGTTTTTT. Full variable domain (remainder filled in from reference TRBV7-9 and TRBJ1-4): DTGVSQNPRHKITKRGQNVTFRCDPISEHNRLYWYRQTLGQGPEFLTYFQNEAQLEKSRLLSDRFSAERPKGSFSTLEIQRTEQGDSAMYLCASSRQGGNEKLFFGSGTQLSVL.

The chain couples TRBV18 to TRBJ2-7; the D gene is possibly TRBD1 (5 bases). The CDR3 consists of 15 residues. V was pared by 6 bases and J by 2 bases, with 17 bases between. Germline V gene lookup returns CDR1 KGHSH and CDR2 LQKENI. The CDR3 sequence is CASSPRGQGAYEQYF. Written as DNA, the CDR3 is TGTGCCAGCTCCCCCCGTGGACAAGGAGCCTACGAGCAGTACTTC.

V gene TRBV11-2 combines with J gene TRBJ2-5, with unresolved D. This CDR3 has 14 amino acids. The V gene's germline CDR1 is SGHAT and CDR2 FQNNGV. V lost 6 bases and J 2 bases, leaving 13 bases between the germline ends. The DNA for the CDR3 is TGTGCCAGCAGTCCAAACGTAGGACAAGAGACCCAGTACTTC. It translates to CASSPNVGQETQYF.

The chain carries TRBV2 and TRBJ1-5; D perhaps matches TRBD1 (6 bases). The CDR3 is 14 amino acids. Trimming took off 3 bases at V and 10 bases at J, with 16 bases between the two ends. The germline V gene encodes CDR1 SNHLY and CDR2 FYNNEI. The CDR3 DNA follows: TGTGCCAGCAGTGAGCCGGGACACTATGAACCCCAGCATTTT. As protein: CASSEPGHYEPQHF.

CDR3 in amino acids: CASSEWRDRNTGELFF. CDR3 DNA: TGTGCCAGCAGTGAGTGGAGGGACCGGAACACCGGGGAGCTGTTTTTT. The rearrangement joins TRBV27 to TRBJ2-2; D is possibly TRBD2 (6 bases). The CDR3 length is 16 residues. The germline V gene has CDR1 MNHEY and CDR2 SMNVEV (reference sequence). The V end lost 5 bases, the J end lost 1 base, and 14 bases lay between the germline ends.

CDR3 bases: TGTGCCAGCAGTGTTGGTATCGTCGGATCCAGCCCGACGGGTGGCTACACCTTC. Translated: CASSVGIVGSSPTGGYTF. This chain connects TRBV6-1 to TRBJ1-2; no clear D. This CDR3 is 18 amino acids long. The germline V gene encodes CDR1 MNHNS and CDR2 SASEGT. The V and J ends lost 4 bases and 7 bases respectively, with 28 bases between them.

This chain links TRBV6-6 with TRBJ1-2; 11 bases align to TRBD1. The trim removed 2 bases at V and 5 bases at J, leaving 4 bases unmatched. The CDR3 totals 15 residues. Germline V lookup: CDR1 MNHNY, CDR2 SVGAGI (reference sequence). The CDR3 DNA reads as TGTGCCAGCAGTTACAGAGGGACAGGGGGTTATGGCTACACCTTC. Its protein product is CASSYRGTGGYGYTF.

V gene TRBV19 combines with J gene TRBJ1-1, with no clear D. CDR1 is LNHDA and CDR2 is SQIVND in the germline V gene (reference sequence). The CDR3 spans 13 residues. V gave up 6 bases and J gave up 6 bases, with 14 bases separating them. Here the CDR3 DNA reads TGTGCCAGTAGCCTAGGACGGATGTCTGAAGCTTTCTTT. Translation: CASSLGRMSEAFF.

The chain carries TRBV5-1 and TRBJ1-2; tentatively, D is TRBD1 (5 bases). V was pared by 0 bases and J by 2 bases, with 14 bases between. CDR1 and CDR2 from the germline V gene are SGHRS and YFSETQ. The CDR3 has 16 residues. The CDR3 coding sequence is TGCGCCAGCAGCTTGGTTTCCCCCGGGGCCAACTATGGCTACACCTTC. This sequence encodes CASSLVSPGANYGYTF.

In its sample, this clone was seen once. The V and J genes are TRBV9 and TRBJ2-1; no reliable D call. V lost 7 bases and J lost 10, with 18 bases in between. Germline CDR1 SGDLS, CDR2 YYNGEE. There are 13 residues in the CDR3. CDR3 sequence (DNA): TGTGCCAGCCGTCCGGTTTGGGGATACGAGCAGTTCTTC. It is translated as CASRPVWGYEQFF.

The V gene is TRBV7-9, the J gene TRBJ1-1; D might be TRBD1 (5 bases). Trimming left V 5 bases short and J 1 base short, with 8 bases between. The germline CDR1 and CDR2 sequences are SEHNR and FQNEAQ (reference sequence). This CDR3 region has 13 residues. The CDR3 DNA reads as TGTGCCAGCAGCGCCACAGGGAACACTGAAGCTTTCTTT. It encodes CASSATGNTEAFF.

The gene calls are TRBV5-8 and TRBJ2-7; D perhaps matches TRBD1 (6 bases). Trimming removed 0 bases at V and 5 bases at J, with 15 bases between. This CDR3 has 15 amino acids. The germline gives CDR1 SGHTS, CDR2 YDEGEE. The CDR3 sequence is CASSLARGQSHEQYF. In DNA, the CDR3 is TGTGCCAGCAGCTTGGCCCGAGGACAGAGCCACGAGCAGTACTTC.

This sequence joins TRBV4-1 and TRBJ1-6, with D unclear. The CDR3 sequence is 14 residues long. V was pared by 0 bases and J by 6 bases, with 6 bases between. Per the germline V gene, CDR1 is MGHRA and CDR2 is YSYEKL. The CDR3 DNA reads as TGCGCCAGCAGCCAAGAAACGACTAATTCACCCCTCCACTTT. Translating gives CASSQETTNSPLHF.

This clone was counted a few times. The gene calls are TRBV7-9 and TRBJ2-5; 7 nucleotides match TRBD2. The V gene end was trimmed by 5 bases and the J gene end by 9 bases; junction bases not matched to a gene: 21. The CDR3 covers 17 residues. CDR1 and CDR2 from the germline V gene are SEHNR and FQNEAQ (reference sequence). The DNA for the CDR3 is TGTGCCAGCAGCCCCACGAGCCTAGCGCTAGCGGAAGGGGCCCAGTACTTC. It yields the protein CASSPTSLALAEGAQYF.

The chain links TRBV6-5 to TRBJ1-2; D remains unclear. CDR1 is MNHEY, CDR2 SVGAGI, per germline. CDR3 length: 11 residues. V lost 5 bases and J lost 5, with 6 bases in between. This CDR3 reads CASSGSYGYTF. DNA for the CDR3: TGTGCCAGCAGTGGCTCATATGGCTACACCTTC.

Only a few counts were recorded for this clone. CDR3 DNA: TGTGCCAGCAGCTTATACAGCTACGAGCAGTACTTC. This translates into CASSLYSYEQYF. V is TRBV7-9 and J is TRBJ2-7; no firm D call. The V end lost 2 bases, the J end lost 3 bases, and 5 bases lay between the germline ends. The CDR3 contains 12 residues. The germline V gene has CDR1 SEHNR and CDR2 FQNEAQ (reference sequence).

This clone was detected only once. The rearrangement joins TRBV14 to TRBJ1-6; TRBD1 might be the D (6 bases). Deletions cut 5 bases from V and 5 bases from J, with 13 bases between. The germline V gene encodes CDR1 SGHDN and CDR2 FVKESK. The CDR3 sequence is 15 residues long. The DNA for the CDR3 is TGTGCCAGCAGCGGACAGAGCAAAAATAATTCACCCCTCCACTTT. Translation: CASSGQSKNNSPLHF. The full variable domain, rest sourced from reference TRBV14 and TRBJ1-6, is EAGVTQFPSHSVIEKGQTVTLRCDPISGHDNLYWYRRVMGKEIKFLLHFVKESKQDESGMPNNRFLAERTGGTYSTLKVQPAELEDSGVYFCASSGQSKNNSPLHFGNGTRLTVT.

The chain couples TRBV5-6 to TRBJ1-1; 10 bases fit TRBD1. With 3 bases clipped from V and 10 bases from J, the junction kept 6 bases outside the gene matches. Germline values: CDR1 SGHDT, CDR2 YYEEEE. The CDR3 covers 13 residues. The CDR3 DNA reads TGTGCCAGCAGCTCCTGGACAGGGGGTATAGCTTTCTTT. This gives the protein CASSSWTGGIAFF.

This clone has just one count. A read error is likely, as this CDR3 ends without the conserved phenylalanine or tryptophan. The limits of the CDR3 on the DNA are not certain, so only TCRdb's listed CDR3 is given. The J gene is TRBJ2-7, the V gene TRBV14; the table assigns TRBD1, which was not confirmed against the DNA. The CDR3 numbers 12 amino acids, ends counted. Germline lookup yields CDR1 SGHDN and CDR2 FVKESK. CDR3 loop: CASSRTGTGLYL.

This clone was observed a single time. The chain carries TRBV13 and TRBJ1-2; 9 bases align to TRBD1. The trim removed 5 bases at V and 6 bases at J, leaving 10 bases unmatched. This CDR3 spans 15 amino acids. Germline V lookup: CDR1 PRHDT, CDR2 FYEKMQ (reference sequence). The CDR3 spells CASSRRGDREHGYTF. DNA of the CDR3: TGTGCCAGCAGCCGAAGAGGGGACAGGGAACATGGCTACACCTTC.